This T cell receptor (beta chain) was sequenced for a study of T-cell memory formation after mild COVID-19. About the study: TCR clusters were mostly confined to one donor each.

5'RACE with constant-segment primers built TCRalpha and TCRbeta cDNA libraries with UMIs. One entry per CDR3 protein results from TCRdb running MiXCR on the 5' RACE reads. The sample includes under 300,000 distinct CDR3 sequences, less than 20% of them seen just once. As for this clonotype: Its target is unknown.

The CDR3 covers 14 residues. In germline, CDR1 is SQVTM, CDR2 ANQGSEA. The ends were cut back, 6 bases at V and 0 bases at J, with 11 bases in the middle. General study points: Cross-reactive memory apparently joined, as some responding clones appeared in pre-infection memory.

The sequencing input was PBMCs or a T cell subset sorted from them (not recorded which). The genes are TRBV29-1 and TRBJ2-2; no reliable D call. The clonotype was recovered from a man in his late teens or twenties who had mild COVID-19 (a few samples of this study predate the infection). Cell type and time point are not known. CDR3 bases: TGCAGCGTCGGTCTTACCTCGAACACCGGGGAGCTGTTTTTT. This translates into CSVGLTSNTGELFF.